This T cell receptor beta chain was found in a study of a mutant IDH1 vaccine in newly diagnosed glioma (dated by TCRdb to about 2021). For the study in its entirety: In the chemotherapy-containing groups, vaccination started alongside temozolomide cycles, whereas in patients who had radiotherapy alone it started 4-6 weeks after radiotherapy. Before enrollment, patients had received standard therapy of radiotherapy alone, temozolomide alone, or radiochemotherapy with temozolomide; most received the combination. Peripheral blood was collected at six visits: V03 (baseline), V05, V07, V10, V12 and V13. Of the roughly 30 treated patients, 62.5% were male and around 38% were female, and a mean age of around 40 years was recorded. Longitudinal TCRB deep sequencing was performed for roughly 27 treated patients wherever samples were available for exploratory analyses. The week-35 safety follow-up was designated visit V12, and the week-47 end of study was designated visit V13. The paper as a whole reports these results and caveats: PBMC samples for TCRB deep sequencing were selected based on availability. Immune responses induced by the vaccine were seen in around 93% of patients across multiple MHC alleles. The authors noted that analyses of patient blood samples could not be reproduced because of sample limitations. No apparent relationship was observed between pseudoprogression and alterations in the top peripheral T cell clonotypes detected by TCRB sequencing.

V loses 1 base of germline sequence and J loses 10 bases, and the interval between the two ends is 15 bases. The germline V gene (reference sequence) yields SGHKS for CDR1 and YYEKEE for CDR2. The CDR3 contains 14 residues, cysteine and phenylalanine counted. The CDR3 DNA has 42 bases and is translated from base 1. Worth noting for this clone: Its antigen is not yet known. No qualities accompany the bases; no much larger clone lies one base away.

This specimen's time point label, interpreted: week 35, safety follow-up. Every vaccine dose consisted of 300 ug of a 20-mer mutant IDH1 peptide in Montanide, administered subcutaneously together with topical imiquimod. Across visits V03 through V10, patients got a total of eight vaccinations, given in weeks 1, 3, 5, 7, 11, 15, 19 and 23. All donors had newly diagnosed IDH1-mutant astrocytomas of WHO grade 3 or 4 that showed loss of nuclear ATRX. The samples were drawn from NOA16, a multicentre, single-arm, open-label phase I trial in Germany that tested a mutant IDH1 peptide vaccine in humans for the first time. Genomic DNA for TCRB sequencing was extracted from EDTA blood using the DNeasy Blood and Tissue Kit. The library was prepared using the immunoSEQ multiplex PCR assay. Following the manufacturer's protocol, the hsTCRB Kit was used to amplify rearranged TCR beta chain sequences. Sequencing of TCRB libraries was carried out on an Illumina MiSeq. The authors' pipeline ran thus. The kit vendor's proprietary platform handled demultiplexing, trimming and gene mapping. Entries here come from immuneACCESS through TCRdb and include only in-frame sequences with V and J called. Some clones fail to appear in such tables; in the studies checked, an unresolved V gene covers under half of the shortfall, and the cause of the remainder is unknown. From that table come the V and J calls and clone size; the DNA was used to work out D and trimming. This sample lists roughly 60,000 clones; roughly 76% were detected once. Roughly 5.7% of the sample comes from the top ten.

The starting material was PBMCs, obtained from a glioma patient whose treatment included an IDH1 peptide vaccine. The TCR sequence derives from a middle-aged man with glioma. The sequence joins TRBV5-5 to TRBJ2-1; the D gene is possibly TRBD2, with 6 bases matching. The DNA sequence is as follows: TGTGCCAGCAGCTTGAACCGGCCCAGCGGGGAGCAGTTCTTC. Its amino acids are CASSLNRPSGEQFF.